This TCR beta chain stems from a study of PD-L1 blockade in urothelial cancer. Study-level findings and limits: Greater 3-week expansion of tumor-associated blood clones was recorded for durable-benefit patients.

CDR1 MNHNS and CDR2 SASEGT come from the germline V gene. Deletions cut 2 bases from V and 7 bases from J, with 11 bases between. The CDR3 contains 13 residues. A spike-in of synthetic TCR analog templates was added to each PCR. Data came from immunoSEQ multiplex PCR; TCRdb stores just in-frame clones and leaves some out. This sample has around 130,000 clones, with around 85% found just once. To note about this clone: What it recognizes is unknown.

Time point specified: pretreatment peripheral blood. The receptor comes from a man aged 50 or older with urothelial cancer. J is TRBJ1-2 and V is TRBV6-1; a possible D gene is TRBD1 (6 bases). This specimen consisted of PBMCs, obtained around atezolizumab (anti-PD-L1) treatment. The CDR3 sequence is CASSETGTRGYTF. CDR3 bases: TGTGCCAGCAGTGAAACAGGGACCCGTGGCTACACCTTC.